Below are 4 T cell receptor beta chains sequenced from a single sample in a study of T cells in Graves' hyperthyroidism and ophthalmopathy. Authors of the study amplified TCR beta CDR3 regions from RNA transcripts. HTBI primers drove first-round RT-PCR of the TCR CDR3. TCRdb reprocessed the multiplex PCR reads with MiXCR, giving one entry per CDR3 protein. The data show 550,000 to 650,000 distinct CDR3 sequences, about 15% seen once. Sequencing was performed on blood. These receptors originate from a woman aged 25 to 45 with Graves' hyperthyroidism that later progressed to Graves' ophthalmopathy.

This clonotype was observed a few times. The chain combines TRBV27 with TRBJ2-5, with TRBD2 as a possible D gene (5 bases). There are 17 residues in the CDR3. Trimming took off 0 bases at V and 1 base at J, with 15 bases between the two ends. Germline values: CDR1 MNHEY, CDR2 SMNVEV (reference sequence). CDR3 region: CASSLSILPGSQETQYF. In DNA form, the CDR3 reads TGTGCCAGCAGTTTATCGATATTGCCGGGATCCCAAGAGACCCAGTACTTC.

This clonotype was observed at least ten times. The chain employs TRBV12-5 and TRBJ2-5; maybe TRBD1 (6 bases). The germline V and J ends were trimmed by 2 bases and 2 bases, with 30 bases remaining between them. The CDR3 extends over 21 amino acids. Germline assignment: CDR1 LGHNT and CDR2 FRNRAP. The CDR3 DNA sequence: TGTGCTAGTGGTTTGAGCCGAGGTGGGACATATCCTCCGGACACACAAGAGACCCAGTACTTC. Its translation: CASGLSRGGTYPPDTQETQYF. Filled out from reference TRBV12-5 and TRBJ2-5, the complete variable domain reads DARVTQTPRHKVTEMGQEVTMRCQPILGHNTVFWYRQTMMQGLELLAYFRNRAPLDDSGMPKDRFSAEMPDATLATLKIQPSEPRDSAVYFCASGLSRGGTYPPDTQETQYFGPGTRLLVL.

The rearrangement uses TRBV20-1 and TRBJ2-7; 12 bases are a match to TRBD2. V trimming: 4 bases; J trimming: 7 bases; junction bases outside the gene matches: 14. This CDR3 comprises 16 residues. Germline loops: CDR1 DFQATT, CDR2 SNEGSKA (reference sequence). As DNA, the CDR3 is TGCAGTGCTAAGCTAGCGGGAGGGAAACCCTGGGAAGAGCAGTACTTC. Residues: CSAKLAGGKPWEEQYF.

This clonotype was seen at least ten times. CDR3 residues: CASSDRGRSGANVLTF. As DNA, the CDR3 is TGTGCCAGTAGCGACAGGGGCCGCTCTGGGGCCAACGTCCTGACTTTC. This chain links TRBV19 with TRBJ2-6; 8 bases are shared with TRBD1. V lost 6 bases to trimming and J lost 0 bases; unmatched junction nucleotides: 4. The CDR3 loop spans 16 amino acids. Looked up from germline, CDR1 is LNHDA and CDR2 is SQIVND (reference sequence).